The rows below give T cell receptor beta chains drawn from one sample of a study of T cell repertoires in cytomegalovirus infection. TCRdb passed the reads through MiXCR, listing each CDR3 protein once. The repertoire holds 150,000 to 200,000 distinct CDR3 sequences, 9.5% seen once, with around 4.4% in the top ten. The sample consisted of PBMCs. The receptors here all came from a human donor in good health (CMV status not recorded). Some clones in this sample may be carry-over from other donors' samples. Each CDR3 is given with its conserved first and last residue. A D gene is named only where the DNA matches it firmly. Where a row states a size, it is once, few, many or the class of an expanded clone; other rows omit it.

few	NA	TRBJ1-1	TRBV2	TGTGCCAGCAGGGGACAAAGTAGTACTGAAGCTTTCTTT	CASRGQSSTEAFF
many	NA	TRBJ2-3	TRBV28	TGTGCCAGCAGTTTAGGAGGGGCTAACACAGATACGCAGTATTTT	CASSLGGANTDTQYF
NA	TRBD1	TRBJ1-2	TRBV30	TGTGCCTGGAGGGCTCCCGGGACAGGGTTCACATACACCTTC	CAWRAPGTGFTYTF
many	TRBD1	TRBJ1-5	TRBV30	TGTGCCTGGGCGACAGGGGATTATCAGCCCCAGCATTTT	CAWATGDYQPQHF
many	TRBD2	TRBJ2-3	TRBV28	TGTGCCAGCAGCAGTAGCGGGGGGTCCGTAAATACGCAGTATTTT	CASSSSGGSVNTQYF
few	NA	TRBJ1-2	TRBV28	TGTGCCAGCAGTTTATACGTCGATGGCGAACCTAACTATGGCTACACCTTC	CASSLYVDGEPNYGYTF
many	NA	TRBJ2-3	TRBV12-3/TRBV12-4	TGTGCCGCAAGGGGGTTGACAGATACGCAGTATTTT	CAARGLTDTQYF
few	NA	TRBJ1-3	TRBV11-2	TGTGCCAGCAGAATGGGGCAGGCTTCTATCTTTTGCACCATATATTTT	CASRMGQASIFCTIYF
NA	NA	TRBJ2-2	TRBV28	TGTGCCAGCAGTTTATTTAAAGGATCGAACACCGGGGAGCTGTTTTTT	CASSLFKGSNTGELFF
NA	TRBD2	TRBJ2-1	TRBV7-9	TGTGCCAGCAGCTTAGGCGAACTAGCGACCCAGTTCTTC	CASSLGELATQFF
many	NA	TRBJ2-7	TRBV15	TGTGCCACCAGTCTGACGGGTTTATCCTACGAGCAGTACTTC	CATSLTGLSYEQYF
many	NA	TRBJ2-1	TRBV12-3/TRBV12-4	TGTGCCAGCAGTTTCCCCCAGGGACCCAGAGAGCAGTTCTTC	CASSFPQGPREQFF
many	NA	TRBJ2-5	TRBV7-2	TGTGCCAGCAGCTTAGGAAACAGACCCCAAGAGACCCAGTACTTC	CASSLGNRPQETQYF
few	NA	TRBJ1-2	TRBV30	TGTGCCTGCCCCAAGAGGGGAAGAGATGGCTACACCTTC	CACPKRGRDGYTF
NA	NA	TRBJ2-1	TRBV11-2	TGTGCCAGCAGCTTGCTCCCCGGCCCCTACAATGAGCAGTTCTTC	CASSLLPGPYNEQFF
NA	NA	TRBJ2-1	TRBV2	TGTGCCAGCAGTGAAGGGGTCGTAGGGGTCAATGAGCAGTTCTTC	CASSEGVVGVNEQFF
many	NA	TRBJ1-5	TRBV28	TGTGCCAGCAGCCCGTGGACAGTTAGCAATCAGCCCCAGCATTTT	CASSPWTVSNQPQHF
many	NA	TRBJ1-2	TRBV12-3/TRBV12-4	TGTGCCAGCAGTTTCGAGCCCTATGGCTACACCTTC	CASSFEPYGYTF
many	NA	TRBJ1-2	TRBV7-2	TGTGCCAGCAGCTTAGTTTGGCAAGACCGTGGCTATGGCTACACCTTC	CASSLVWQDRGYGYTF
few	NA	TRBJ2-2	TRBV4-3	TGCGCCAGCAGCCAAGGGGTCGACTGGACCGGGGAGCTGTTTTTT	CASSQGVDWTGELFF
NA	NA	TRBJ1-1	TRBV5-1	TGCGCCAGCAGCGAAAGTACTGCAGGTGAAGCTTTCTTT	CASSESTAGEAFF
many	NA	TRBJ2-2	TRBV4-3	TGCGCCAGCAGCCTGGGCGCGGCCGCGAACACCGGGGAGCTGTTTTTT	CASSLGAAANTGELFF
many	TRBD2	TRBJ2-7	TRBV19	TGTGCCAGTAGTATGAGGACTAGCTACGAGCAGTACTTC	CASSMRTSYEQYF
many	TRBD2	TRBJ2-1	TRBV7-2	TGTGCCAGCAGCTTAGGAGCGGGACTAGCGGGAGCCCGGGGGTTCTTC	CASSLGAGLAGARGFF
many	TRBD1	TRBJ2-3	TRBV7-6	TGTGCCAGCAGCTTAGGAGGGGGCGGGGATACGCAGTATTTT	CASSLGGGGDTQYF
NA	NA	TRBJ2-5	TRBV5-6	TGTGCCAGCAGCTTGGATCAGGGGTTCGGGGAGACCCAGTACTTC	CASSLDQGFGETQYF
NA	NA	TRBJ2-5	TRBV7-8	TGTGCCACGAGACTTCGGGAGACCCAGTACTTC	CATRLRETQYF
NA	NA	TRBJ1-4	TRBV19	TGTGCCAGTAGTATCCCCGGGGAAAAACTGTTTTTT	CASSIPGEKLFF
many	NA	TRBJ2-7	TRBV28	TGTGCCACTCTCGGACAGTTCAAAGAGCAGTACTTC	CATLGQFKEQYF
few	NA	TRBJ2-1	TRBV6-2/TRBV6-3	TGTGCCAGCAGTTACCCCGGCGACAATGAGCAGTTCTTC	CASSYPGDNEQFF
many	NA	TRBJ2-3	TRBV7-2	TGTGCCAGCAGCTCCCTCTCCCACTACACAGATACGCAGTATTTT	CASSSLSHYTDTQYF
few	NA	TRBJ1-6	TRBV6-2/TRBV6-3	TGTGCCAGCAACGGGGCAATGGTTTCACCCCTCCACTTT	CASNGAMVSPLHF
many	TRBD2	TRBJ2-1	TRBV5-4	TGTGCCAGCAGCTCTACTAGCGGGACGACCTACAATGAGCAGTTCTTC	CASSSTSGTTYNEQFF
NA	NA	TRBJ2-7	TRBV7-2	TGTGCCAGCAGCTTCGGGATACGAACCCACGAGCAGTACTTC	CASSFGIRTHEQYF
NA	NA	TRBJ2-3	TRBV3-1	TGTGCCAGCAGCCATCATATTAAGGGGGGACGCACAGATACGCAGTATTTT	CASSHHIKGGRTDTQYF
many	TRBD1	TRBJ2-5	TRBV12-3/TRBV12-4	TGTGCCAGCAGTTTCACCAAGGGCCAGGGGGAGGAGACCCAGTACTTC	CASSFTKGQGEETQYF
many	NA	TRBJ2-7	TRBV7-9	TGTGCCAGCAGCTTAGCGGGAAGATACGAGCAGTACTTC	CASSLAGRYEQYF
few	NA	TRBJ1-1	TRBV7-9	TGTGCCAGCAGCCGTCTGGGGGGGACTGAAGCTTTCTTT	CASSRLGGTEAFF
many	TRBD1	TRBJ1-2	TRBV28	TGTGCCAGCAGCCCTCAAAGTCCGGGACAGGGATATGGCTACACCTTC	CASSPQSPGQGYGYTF
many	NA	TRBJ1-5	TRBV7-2	TGTGCCAGCAGCAACGACAAAAGCAATCAGCCCCAGCATTTT	CASSNDKSNQPQHF
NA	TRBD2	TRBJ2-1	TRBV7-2	TGTGCCAGCAGCTTAGGCGGGGGGGCCTCGGATGAGCAGTTCTTC	CASSLGGGASDEQFF
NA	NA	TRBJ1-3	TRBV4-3	TGCGCCAGCAGCCACCAGGGAACTGGAAACACCATATATTTT	CASSHQGTGNTIYF
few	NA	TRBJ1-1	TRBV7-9	TGTGCCAGCAGCTTAGCTTCAGGTCGGGAGACTGAAGCTTTCTTT	CASSLASGRETEAFF
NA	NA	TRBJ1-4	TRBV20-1	TGCAGTGCTAGAGATCCCGGCAGAACTAATGAAAAACTGTTTTTT	CSARDPGRTNEKLFF
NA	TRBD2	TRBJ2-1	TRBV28	TGTGCCAGCAGAACCCGGACTAGCGGGAGAAATGAGCAGTTCTTC	CASRTRTSGRNEQFF
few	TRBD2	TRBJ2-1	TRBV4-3	TGCGCCAGCAGCCAAGATCGCGGACTAGCCGGTTACAATGAGCAGTTCTTC	CASSQDRGLAGYNEQFF
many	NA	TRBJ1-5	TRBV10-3	TGTGCCATCAGTGACCCGGACACAACGAATCAGCCCCAGCATTTT	CAISDPDTTNQPQHF
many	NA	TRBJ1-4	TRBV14	TGTGCCAGCAGCCAAGTTCGGGCAGCCTCCTATGAAAAACTGTTTTTT	CASSQVRAASYEKLFF
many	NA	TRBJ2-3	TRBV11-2	TGTGCCAGCAGCTTAATTAGCGGAACGAGGACAGATACGCAGTATTTT	CASSLISGTRTDTQYF
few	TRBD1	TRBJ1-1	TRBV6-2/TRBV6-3	TGTGCCAGCAGAGCCTGGACAGGGCCGAACACTGAAGCTTTCTTT	CASRAWTGPNTEAFF
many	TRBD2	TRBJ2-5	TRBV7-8	TGTGCCAGCAGCCAAGCGCCGGGACTAGCGGGGATGAAGTACCAAGAGACCCAGTACTTC	CASSQAPGLAGMKYQETQYF
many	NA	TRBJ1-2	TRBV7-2	TGTGCCAGCAGCCGTCCGTCATATGGCTACACCTTC	CASSRPSYGYTF
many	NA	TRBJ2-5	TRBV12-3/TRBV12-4	TGTGCCAGCAGTTTCCAGGCACAAGAGACCCAGTACTTC	CASSFQAQETQYF
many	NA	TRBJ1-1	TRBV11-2	TGTGCCAGCAGCGAAACAGTGAACACTGAAGCTTTCTTT	CASSETVNTEAFF
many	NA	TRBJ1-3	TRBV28	TGTGCCAGCAGTTTATACAGGGCCTCTGGAAACACCATATATTTT	CASSLYRASGNTIYF
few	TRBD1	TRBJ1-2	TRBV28	TGTGCCAGCAGTTTAGGCGGACAGGGAGCTAACTATGGCTACACCTTC	CASSLGGQGANYGYTF